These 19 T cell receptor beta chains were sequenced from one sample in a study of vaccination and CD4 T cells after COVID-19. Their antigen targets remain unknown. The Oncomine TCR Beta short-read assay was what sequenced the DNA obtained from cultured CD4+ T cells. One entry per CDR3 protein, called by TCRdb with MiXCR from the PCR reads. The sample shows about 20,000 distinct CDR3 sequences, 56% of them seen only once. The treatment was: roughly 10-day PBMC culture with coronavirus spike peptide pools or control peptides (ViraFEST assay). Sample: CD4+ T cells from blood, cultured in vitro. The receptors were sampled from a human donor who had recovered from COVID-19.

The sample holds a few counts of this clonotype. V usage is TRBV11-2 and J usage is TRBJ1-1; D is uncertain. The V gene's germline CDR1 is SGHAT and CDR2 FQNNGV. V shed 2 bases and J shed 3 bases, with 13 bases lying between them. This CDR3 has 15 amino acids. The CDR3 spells CASSLSGQRDTEAFF. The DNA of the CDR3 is TGTGCCAGCAGCTTATCCGGGCAAAGGGACACTGAAGCTTTCTTT.

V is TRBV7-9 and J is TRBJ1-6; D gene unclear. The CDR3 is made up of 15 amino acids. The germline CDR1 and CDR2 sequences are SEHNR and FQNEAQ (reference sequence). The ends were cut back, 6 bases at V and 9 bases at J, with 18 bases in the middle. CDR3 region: CASSPPGPVRSPLHF. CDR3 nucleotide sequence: TGTGCCAGCAGTCCCCCCGGGCCGGTACGTTCACCCCTCCACTTT.

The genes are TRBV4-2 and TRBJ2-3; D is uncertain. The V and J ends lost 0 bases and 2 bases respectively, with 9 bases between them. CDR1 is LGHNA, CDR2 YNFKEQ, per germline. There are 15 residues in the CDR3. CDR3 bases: TGTGCCAGCAGCCAAGATAGACGGATCACAGATACGCAGTATTTT. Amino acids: CASSQDRRITDTQYF.

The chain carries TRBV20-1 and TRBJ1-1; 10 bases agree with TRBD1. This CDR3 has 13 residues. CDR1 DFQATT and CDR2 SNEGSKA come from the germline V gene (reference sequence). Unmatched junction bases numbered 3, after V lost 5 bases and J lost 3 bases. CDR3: CSALGTGDTEAFF. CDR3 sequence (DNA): TGCAGTGCTCTTGGGACAGGGGACACTGAAGCTTTCTTT.

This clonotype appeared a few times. The DNA of the CDR3 is TGCGCCAGCACCCTTGGTGGGCTCCCGAACTTCAATGAGCAGTTCTTC. As protein: CASTLGGLPNFNEQFF. The chain employs TRBV5-1 and TRBJ2-1; D not certain. With 6 bases removed from V and 6 bases from J, the gap between germline ends came to 22 bases. There are 16 residues in the CDR3. Germline lookup yields CDR1 SGHRS and CDR2 YFSETQ.

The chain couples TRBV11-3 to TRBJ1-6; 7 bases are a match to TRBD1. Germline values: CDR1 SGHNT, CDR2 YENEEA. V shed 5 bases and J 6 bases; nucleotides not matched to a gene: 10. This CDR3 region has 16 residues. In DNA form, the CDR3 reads TGTGCCAGCAGCCTACAGGGGCTGTTGGGTAATTCACCCCTCCACTTT. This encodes CASSLQGLLGNSPLHF. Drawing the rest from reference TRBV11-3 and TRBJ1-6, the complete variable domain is EAGVVQSPRYKIIEKKQPVAFWCNPISGHNTLYWYLQNLGQGPELLIRYENEEAVDDSQLPKDRFSAERLKGVDSTLKIQPAELGDSAVYLCASSLQGLLGNSPLHFGNGTRLTVT.

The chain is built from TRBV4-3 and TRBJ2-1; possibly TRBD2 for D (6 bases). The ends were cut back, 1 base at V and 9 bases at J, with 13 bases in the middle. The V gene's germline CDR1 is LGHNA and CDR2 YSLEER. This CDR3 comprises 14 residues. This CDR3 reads CASSQGGGSGEQFF. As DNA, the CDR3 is TGCGCCAGCAGCCAAGGCGGAGGGTCGGGTGAGCAGTTCTTC.

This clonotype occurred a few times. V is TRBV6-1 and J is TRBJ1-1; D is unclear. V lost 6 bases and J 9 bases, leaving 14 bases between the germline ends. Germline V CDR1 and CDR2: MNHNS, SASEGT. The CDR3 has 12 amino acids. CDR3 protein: CASSAGSGKAFF. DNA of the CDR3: TGTGCCAGCAGCGCGGGGTCTGGGAAAGCTTTCTTT.

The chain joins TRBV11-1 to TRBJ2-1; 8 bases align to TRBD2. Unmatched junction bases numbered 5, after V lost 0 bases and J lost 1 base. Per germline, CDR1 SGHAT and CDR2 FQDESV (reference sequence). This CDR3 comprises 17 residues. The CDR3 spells CASSLALAGPSYNEQFF. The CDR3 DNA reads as TGTGCCAGCAGCTTAGCGCTAGCGGGCCCGTCCTACAATGAGCAGTTCTTC.

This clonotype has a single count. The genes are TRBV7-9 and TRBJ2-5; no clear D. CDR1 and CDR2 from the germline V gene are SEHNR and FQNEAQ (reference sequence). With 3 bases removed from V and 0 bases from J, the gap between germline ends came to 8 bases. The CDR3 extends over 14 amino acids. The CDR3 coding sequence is TGTGCCAGCAGCTTCTTAACGGACCAAGAGACCCAGTACTTC. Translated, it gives CASSFLTDQETQYF.

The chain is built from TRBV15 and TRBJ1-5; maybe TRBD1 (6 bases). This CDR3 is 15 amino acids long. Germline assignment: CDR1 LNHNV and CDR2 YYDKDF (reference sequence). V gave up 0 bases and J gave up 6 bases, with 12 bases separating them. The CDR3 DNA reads TGTGCCACCAGCAGAGATATGGGGGGCCGTCAGCCCCAGCATTTT. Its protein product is CATSRDMGGRQPQHF.

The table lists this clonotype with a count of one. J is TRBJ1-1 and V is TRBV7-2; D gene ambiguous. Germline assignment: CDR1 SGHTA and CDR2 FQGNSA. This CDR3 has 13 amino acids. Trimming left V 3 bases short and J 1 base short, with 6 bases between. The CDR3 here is CASSLTPNTEAFF. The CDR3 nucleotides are TGTGCCAGCAGCTTGACTCCGAACACTGAAGCTTTCTTT.

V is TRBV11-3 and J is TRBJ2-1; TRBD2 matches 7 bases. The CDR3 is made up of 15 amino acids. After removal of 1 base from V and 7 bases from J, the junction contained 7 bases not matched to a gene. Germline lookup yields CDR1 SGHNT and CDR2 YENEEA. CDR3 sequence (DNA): TGTGCCAGCAGCTTAGTTGGGAGCGGGGAAAATGAGCAGTTCTTC. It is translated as CASSLVGSGENEQFF.

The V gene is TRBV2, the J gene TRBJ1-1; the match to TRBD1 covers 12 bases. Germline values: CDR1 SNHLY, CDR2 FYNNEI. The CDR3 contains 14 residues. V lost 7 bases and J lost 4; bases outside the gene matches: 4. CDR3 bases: TGTGCCAGCAACTTGGGACAGGGGGCCACTGAAGCTTTCTTT. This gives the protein CASNLGQGATEAFF.

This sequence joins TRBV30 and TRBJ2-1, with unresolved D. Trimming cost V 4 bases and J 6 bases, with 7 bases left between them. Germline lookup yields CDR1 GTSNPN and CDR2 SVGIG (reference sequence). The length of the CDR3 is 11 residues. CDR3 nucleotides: TGTGCCTGGACGGATCGCAATGAGCAGTTCTTC. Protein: CAWTDRNEQFF.

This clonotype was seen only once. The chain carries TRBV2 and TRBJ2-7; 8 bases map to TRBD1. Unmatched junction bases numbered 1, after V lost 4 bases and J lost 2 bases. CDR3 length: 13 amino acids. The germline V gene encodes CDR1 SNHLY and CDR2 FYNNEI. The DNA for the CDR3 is TGTGCCAGCAGTGGACAGGGGACCTACGAGCAGTACTTC. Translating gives CASSGQGTYEQYF.

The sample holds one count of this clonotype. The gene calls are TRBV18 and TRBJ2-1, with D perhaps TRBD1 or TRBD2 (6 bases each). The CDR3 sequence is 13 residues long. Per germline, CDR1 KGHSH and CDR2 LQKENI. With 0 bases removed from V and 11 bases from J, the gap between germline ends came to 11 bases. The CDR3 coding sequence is TGTGCCAGCTCACCACCGCCCGGGGGCCAGCAGTTCTTC. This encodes CASSPPPGGQQFF. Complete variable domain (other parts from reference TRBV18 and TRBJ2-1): NAGVMQNPRHLVRRRGQEARLRCSPMKGHSHVYWYRQLPEEGLKFMVYLQKENIIDESGMPKERFSAEFPKEGPSILRIQQVVRGDSAAYFCASSPPPGGQQFFGPGTRLTVL.

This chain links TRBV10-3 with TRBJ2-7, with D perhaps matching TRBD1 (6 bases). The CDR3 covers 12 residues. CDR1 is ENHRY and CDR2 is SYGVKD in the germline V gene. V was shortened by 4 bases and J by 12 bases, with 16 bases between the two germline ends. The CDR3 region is CAISASGGAGYF. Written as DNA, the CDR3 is TGTGCCATCAGTGCCTCTGGGGGCGCGGGGTACTTC.

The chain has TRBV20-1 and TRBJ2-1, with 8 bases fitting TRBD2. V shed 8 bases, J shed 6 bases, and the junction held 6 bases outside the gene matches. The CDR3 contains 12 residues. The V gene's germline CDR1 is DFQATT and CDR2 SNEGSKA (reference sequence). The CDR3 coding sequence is TGCAGTCCCAGGACTAGCCGCAATGAGCAGTTCTTC. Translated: CSPRTSRNEQFF.